These 25 T cell receptor beta chains were sequenced from one sample in a study of cytomegalovirus exposure and HLA in healthy donors. The PCR was carried out with 60 Vbeta primers and 13 Jbeta primers. Clones were read by immunoSEQ multiplex PCR, and TCRdb kept only the in-frame ones, dropping some. The profile shows 120,000 to 150,000 clones, approximately 72% of them singletons. The sequenced sample was PBMCs. The source of these receptors is a woman aged 60 to 75 in good health and CMV-seronegative.

This clone was seen only a few times. This chain joins TRBV19 and TRBJ1-3, with D unclear. The germline CDR1 and CDR2 sequences are LNHDA and SQIVND (reference sequence). The length of the CDR3 is 16 residues. Trimming cost V 5 bases and J 0 bases, with 14 bases left between them. The CDR3: CASSLPGLLSGNTIYF. The CDR3 coding sequence is TGTGCCAGTAGTCTCCCAGGACTCCTCTCTGGAAACACCATATATTTT.

This clone was counted only a few times. V gene TRBV9 combines with J gene TRBJ2-1; possible D gene TRBD2, 5 bases. From germline, CDR1 is SGDLS and CDR2 YYNGEE. Trimming removed 0 bases from V and 4 bases from J, with 14 bases in between. The CDR3 has 16 residues. In DNA, the CDR3 is TGTGCCAGCAGCGTAGGAGGGCCCCTAGGGTACAATGAGCAGTTCTTC. It yields the protein CASSVGGPLGYNEQFF.

This clone turned up a few times. The chain carries TRBV21-1 and TRBJ2-7; the table's D call TRBD2 went unverified against the DNA. TRBV21-1 corresponds to a pseudogene. This CDR3 has 19 residues. CDR3: CASSKETSGRMYSSYEQYF. The CDR3 region has the DNA TGTGCCAGCAGCAAGGAGACTAGCGGGAGGATGTATAGCTCCTACGAGCAGTACTTC.

The chain has TRBV7-6 and TRBJ2-5, with 10 bases aligning to TRBD1. CDR1 is SGHVS and CDR2 is FNYEAQ in the germline V gene. V was clipped by 2 bases and J by 3 bases; unmatched bases: 6. The CDR3 is made up of 16 amino acids. The CDR3 region has the DNA TGTGCCAGCAGCTTATTTCCGGGACAGGGGAAAGAGACCCAGTACTTC. This encodes CASSLFPGQGKETQYF.

This clone was observed a single time. The CDR3 sequence is CASTRTGPGREQYF. CDR3 in DNA: TGTGCCAGCACCAGGACAGGGCCGGGTCGCGAGCAGTACTTC. The chain carries TRBV28 and TRBJ2-7; 8 nucleotides match TRBD1. The germline V gene encodes CDR1 MDHEN and CDR2 SYDVKM. The trim removed 7 bases at V and 6 bases at J, leaving 11 bases unmatched. The CDR3 has 14 amino acids.

The chain uses TRBV6-6 and TRBJ1-1; TRBD1 matches 9 bases. The germline gives CDR1 MNHNY, CDR2 SVGAGI (reference sequence). Germline trimming cut 2 bases from V and 5 bases from J; bases unmatched to any gene: 9. CDR3 length: 16 residues. CDR3: CASSYRGQGWRTEAFF. CDR3 in DNA: TGTGCCAGCAGTTACCGGGGACAGGGATGGCGGACTGAAGCTTTCTTT.

This clone came up once. V is TRBV6-6 and J is TRBJ2-5; D is undetermined. Germline V gene data show CDR1 as MNHNY and CDR2 as SVGAGI (reference sequence). The CDR3 loop spans 12 amino acids. V gave up 3 bases and J gave up 6 bases, with 8 bases separating them. This CDR3 reads CASSYAEQTQYF. The DNA of the CDR3 is TGTGCCAGCAGTTATGCGGAGCAGACCCAGTACTTC.

The chain joins TRBV5-1 to TRBJ1-1; 8 bases are shared with TRBD1. The CDR3 has 14 residues. Germline loops: CDR1 SGHRS, CDR2 YFSETQ. Trimming at V came to 5 bases and at J to 5 bases, leaving 8 bases not matched to a gene. The CDR3 protein is CASRTGEGRTEAFF. CDR3 DNA sequence: TGCGCCAGCAGGACAGGGGAGGGAAGGACTGAAGCTTTCTTT.

Notes on this clone: At one of its ends the junction is not consistent with the germline gene, which may arise from a read error. This chain links TRBV28 with TRBJ2-7; D possibly corresponds to TRBD2 (7 bases). In germline, CDR1 is MDHEN, CDR2 SYDVKM. The CDR3 length is 15 residues. This chain's CDR3 is CAGSQGFSGPYEQYF. CDR3 sequence (DNA): TGTGCCGGCAGCCAGGGGTTTAGCGGGCCCTACGAGCAGTACTTC.

The J gene is TRBJ2-7, the V gene TRBV2; 12 positions match TRBD2. Germline CDR1 and CDR2: SNHLY and FYNNEI. The CDR3 consists of 15 residues. V trimming: 6 bases; J trimming: 5 bases; junction bases outside the gene matches: 8. The CDR3 region has the DNA TGTGCCAGCAGGGAACTAGCGGGAGGTGACCACGAGCAGTACTTC. Translating gives CASRELAGGDHEQYF.

The rearrangement uses TRBV9 and TRBJ2-2; 12 bases fit TRBD2. Germline V gene lookup returns CDR1 SGDLS and CDR2 YYNGEE. This CDR3 has 16 amino acids. V shed 4 bases and J 5 bases; nucleotides not matched to a gene: 6. In DNA form, the CDR3 reads TGTGCCAGCAGCCTATCTAGCGGGAGGGCTACCGGGGAGCTGTTTTTT. Protein sequence: CASSLSSGRATGELFF.

This clone was detected once. V usage is TRBV2 and J usage is TRBJ1-2; 8 bases fit TRBD1. Germline CDR1 is SNHLY and CDR2 is FYNNEI. V dropped 1 base and J dropped 7; count of bases not matched to a gene: 5. This CDR3 has 14 residues. CDR3 bases: TGTGCCAGCAGTGAAGGAGGACAGGGCTCTGGCTACACCTTC. This translates into CASSEGGQGSGYTF.

This clone was detected only once. This chain connects TRBV9 to TRBJ2-3, with 9 positions matching TRBD2. Germline V gives CDR1 SGDLS, CDR2 YYNGEE. J was trimmed by 1 base and V by 4 bases; bases with no gene match: 4. The CDR3 loop spans 15 amino acids. In DNA, the CDR3 is TGTGCCAGCAGCCTGACTAGCGGAGGCACAGATACGCAGTATTTT. The encoded protein is CASSLTSGGTDTQYF.

The chain recombines TRBV5-1 with TRBJ1-2; D remains unclear. V lost 4 bases and J 6 bases, leaving 16 bases between the germline ends. The CDR3 extends over 14 amino acids. The germline CDR1 and CDR2 sequences are SGHRS and YFSETQ. DNA of the CDR3: TGCGCCAGCAGCCCCGAGGCCGGGTCAGATGGCTACACCTTC. As protein: CASSPEAGSDGYTF.

The chain has TRBV7-2 and TRBJ1-4; D not certain. The CDR3 runs 12 residues. Germline CDR1 reads SGHTA; CDR2 reads FQGNSA. V was pared by 10 bases and J by 7 bases, with 13 bases between. The CDR3 here is CATRVPGEKLFF. CDR3 coding DNA: TGTGCCACCCGGGTCCCGGGTGAAAAACTGTTTTTT.

The J gene is TRBJ2-5, the V gene TRBV6-5; TRBD2 matches 7 bases. The germline CDR1 and CDR2 sequences are MNHEY and SVGAGI. Trimming removed 2 bases from V and 5 bases from J; junction bases left unmatched: 8. The CDR3 is made up of 15 amino acids. DNA for the CDR3: TGTGCCAGCAGTTACCCCGGGCCCGGGGGGGAGACCCAGTACTTC. As protein: CASSYPGPGGETQYF.

J is TRBJ2-2 and V is TRBV18, with 8 bases fitting TRBD1. After removal of 6 bases from V and 5 bases from J, the junction contained 11 bases not matched to a gene. CDR1 KGHSH and CDR2 LQKENI come from the germline V gene. This CDR3 comprises 16 residues. The chain's CDR3 is CASSPRQGRSTGELFF. Written as DNA, the CDR3 is TGTGCCAGCTCTCCTAGACAGGGGAGGTCTACCGGGGAGCTGTTTTTT.

The genes are TRBV19 and TRBJ1-1, with D possibly matching TRBD1 (6 bases). Trimming left V 1 base short and J 1 base short, with 13 bases between. The germline gives CDR1 LNHDA, CDR2 SQIVND (reference sequence). The CDR3 is 16 amino acids. The DNA of the CDR3 is TGTGCCAGTAGTATAGGCCGGGGGGCCCCGAACACTGAAGCTTTCTTT. Protein product: CASSIGRGAPNTEAFF.

V usage is TRBV29-1 and J usage is TRBJ2-2; 8 nucleotides agree with TRBD2. The germline V gene encodes CDR1 SQVTM and CDR2 ANQGSEA. This CDR3 contains 17 residues. The V gene end was trimmed by 5 bases and the J gene end by 1 base; junction bases not matched to a gene: 12. CDR3 nucleotide sequence: TGCAGCGTTATGGGGATTCAACGGGAGGGGAACACCGGGGAGCTGTTTTTT. It yields the protein CSVMGIQREGNTGELFF.

The rearrangement links TRBV7-2 to TRBJ2-2; D remains unclear. CDR1 is SGHTA, CDR2 FQGNSA, per germline. CDR3 size: 15 residues. V gave up 0 bases and J gave up 6 bases, with 11 bases separating them. In DNA, the CDR3 is TGTGCCAGCAGCTTAGCGCGATCGAGCGCCGGGGAGCTGTTTTTT. Encoded protein: CASSLARSSAGELFF.

The chain recombines TRBV7-3 with TRBJ2-2, with TRBD2 as a possible D gene (7 bases). Per the germline V gene, CDR1 is SGHTA and CDR2 is FQGTGA. The CDR3 consists of 15 residues. V lost 10 bases, J lost 1 base, and 16 bases lay in between. The CDR3 loop is CATAGGGGNTGELFF. In nucleotides, the CDR3 is TGTGCCACCGCTGGGGGAGGGGGGAACACCGGGGAGCTGTTTTTT.

This chain links TRBV2 with TRBJ2-2; D is possibly TRBD2 (6 bases). V lost 10 bases and J 4 bases, leaving 16 bases between the germline ends. The germline V gene encodes CDR1 SNHLY and CDR2 FYNNEI. The CDR3 contains 14 residues. The CDR3 DNA is TGTGCCACAGGGACTGGGACCTCCACCGGGGAGCTGTTTTTT. This sequence encodes CATGTGTSTGELFF.

The rearrangement links TRBV7-6 to TRBJ1-2, with 9 bases matching TRBD1. CDR3 length equals 15 residues. Looked up from germline, CDR1 is SGHVS and CDR2 is FNYEAQ. V lost 2 bases and J lost 2; bases outside the gene matches: 3. CDR3 sequence reads: CASSLFDRGNYGYTF. CDR3 DNA: TGTGCCAGCAGCTTATTTGACAGGGGGAACTATGGCTACACCTTC.

V is TRBV19 and J is TRBJ1-4; the D is unclear. The CDR3 is 11 amino acids. The germline gives CDR1 LNHDA, CDR2 SQIVND (reference sequence). The germline V and J ends were trimmed by 8 bases and 10 bases, with 11 bases remaining between them. CDR3 region: CASEVDRKLFF. In DNA form, the CDR3 reads TGTGCCAGTGAGGTGGATCGAAAACTGTTTTTT.

The chain carries TRBV15 and TRBJ1-1, with D maybe TRBD1 (5 bases). The CDR3 sequence is 14 residues long. CDR1 and CDR2 (germline): LNHNV, YYDKDF (reference sequence). V lost 3 bases, J lost 4 bases, and 12 bases lay in between. CDR3 DNA: TGTGCCACCAGCAGCTACCAGGGTGGCACTGAAGCTTTCTTT. This sequence encodes CATSSYQGGTEAFF.